The next 14 T cell receptor beta chains were all read from a single sample in a study of resident and recirculating memory T cells in vitiligo. Sequenced by immunoSEQ multiplex PCR; TCRdb stores in-frame clones only, minus some. The sample comprises 40,000 to 50,000 clones, 85% to 95% of which are singletons, and roughly 4.7% rests with the top ten. Sequencing was performed on blood. The receptors were sampled from a male donor with vitiligo.

The chain has TRBV11-1 and TRBJ1-1; D is possibly TRBD1 (5 bases). CDR1 is SGHAT and CDR2 is FQDESV in the germline V gene (reference sequence). V was clipped by 8 bases and J by 5 bases, with 12 bases between them. This CDR3 is built from 12 residues. The CDR3 protein is CASSPRGTEAFF. CDR3 bases: TGTGCCAGCTCACCCCGGGGGACTGAAGCTTTCTTT.

The rearrangement links TRBV19 to TRBJ2-7; D is perhaps TRBD1 (5 bases). Deletions cut 3 bases from V and 3 bases from J, with 9 bases between. The CDR3 spans 13 residues. Germline CDR1 is LNHDA and CDR2 is SQIVND (reference sequence). The CDR3 DNA reads TGTGCCAGTAGTATCCAGCAGGGCTACGAGCAGTACTTC. This sequence encodes CASSIQQGYEQYF.

The rearrangement joins TRBV9 to TRBJ2-7; D possibly corresponds to TRBD2 (5 bases). The CDR3 sequence is 13 residues long. Germline V gives CDR1 SGDLS, CDR2 YYNGEE. Trimming removed 0 bases at V and 2 bases at J, with 6 bases between. The CDR3, as DNA: TGTGCCAGCAGCGTAGACGGGACCTACGAGCAGTACTTC. Its translation: CASSVDGTYEQYF. The variable domain in full, completed from reference TRBV9 and TRBJ2-7, reads DSGVTQTPKHLITATGQRVTLRCSPRSGDLSVYWYQQSLDQGLQFLIQYYNGEERAKGNILERFSAQQFPDLHSELNLSSLELGDSALYFCASSVDGTYEQYFGPGTRLTVT.

This sequence joins TRBV9 and TRBJ2-2, with TRBD2 matching 7 bases. Per the germline V gene, CDR1 is SGDLS and CDR2 is YYNGEE. The CDR3 has 14 amino acids. With 4 bases clipped from V and 5 bases from J, the junction kept 5 bases outside the gene matches. The CDR3 bases are TGTGCCAGCAGCCCGGGGGGATCAACCGGGGAGCTGTTTTTT. Translated, it gives CASSPGGSTGELFF.

The chain's CDR3 is CASSTKPGLDSYEQYF. The DNA for the CDR3 is TGTGCCAGCAGCACCAAGCCGGGACTAGACTCCTACGAGCAGTACTTC. V is TRBV7-6 and J is TRBJ2-7, with TRBD2 matching 8 bases. Losses at the gene ends were 5 bases for V and 0 bases for J; bases not matched to a gene: 9. Per germline, CDR1 SGHVS and CDR2 FNYEAQ. The CDR3 runs 16 residues. The entire variable domain, with the rest obtained from reference TRBV7-6 and TRBJ2-7, is as follows: GAGVSQSPRYKVTKRGQDVALRCDPISGHVSLYWYRQALGQGPEFLTYFNYEAQQDKSGLPNDRFSAERPEGSISTLTIQRTEQRDSAMYRCASSTKPGLDSYEQYFGPGTRLTVT.

The chain has TRBV7-6 and TRBJ2-7; tentative D call: TRBD2 (5 bases). CDR1 SGHVS and CDR2 FNYEAQ come from the germline V gene. The CDR3 consists of 14 residues. Trimming left V 1 base short and J 2 bases short, with 9 bases between. The CDR3 here is CASSLDRGPYEQYF. For the CDR3, the DNA is TGTGCCAGCAGCTTAGACAGAGGGCCCTACGAGCAGTACTTC. The full variable domain, rest sourced from reference TRBV7-6 and TRBJ2-7, is GAGVSQSPRYKVTKRGQDVALRCDPISGHVSLYWYRQALGQGPEFLTYFNYEAQQDKSGLPNDRFSAERPEGSISTLTIQRTEQRDSAMYRCASSLDRGPYEQYFGPGTRLTVT.

V and J are TRBV7-3 and TRBJ1-3, with 7 bases identical to TRBD1. The V gene end was trimmed by 5 bases and the J gene end by 0 bases; junction bases not matched to a gene: 4. The CDR3 contains 15 residues. In germline, CDR1 is SGHTA, CDR2 FQGTGA. The CDR3 loop is CASSPSGGSGNTIYF. CDR3 bases: TGTGCCAGCAGCCCATCAGGGGGCTCTGGAAACACCATATATTTT. Full variable domain (outside the CDR3, taken from reference TRBV7-3 and TRBJ1-3): GAGVSQTPSNKVTEKGKYVELRCDPISGHTALYWYRQSLGQGPEFLIYFQGTGAADDSGLPNDRFFAVRPEGSVSTLKIQRTERGDSAVYLCASSPSGGSGNTIYFGEGSWLTVV.

V and J are TRBV2 and TRBJ2-5; 9 bases map to TRBD2. V lost 4 bases to trimming and J lost 9 bases; unmatched junction nucleotides: 12. The CDR3 is made up of 15 amino acids. The germline V gene encodes CDR1 SNHLY and CDR2 FYNNEI. CDR3 DNA: TGTGCCAGCAGTGTAGGCGGGACTAGCCGGGCCCCCCAGTACTTC. Its translation is CASSVGGTSRAPQYF.

The CDR3 here is CASSQTSGGAGELFF. In nucleotides, the CDR3 is TGTGCCAGCAGCCAGACTAGCGGGGGGGCCGGGGAGCTGTTTTTT. V usage is TRBV4-2 and J usage is TRBJ2-2; 14 bases are a match to TRBD2. Unmatched junction bases numbered 0, after V lost 3 bases and J lost 6 bases. There are 15 residues in the CDR3. CDR1 LGHNA and CDR2 YNFKEQ come from the germline V gene.

The chain uses TRBV2 and TRBJ2-5; D might be TRBD2 (6 bases). The germline gives CDR1 SNHLY, CDR2 FYNNEI. V dropped 10 bases and J dropped 7 bases, with 10 bases sitting between them. This CDR3 is built from 10 residues. The CDR3 DNA reads TGTGCCACCCGGCGGGGGACCCAGTACTTC. Protein sequence: CATRRGTQYF.

The chain is built from TRBV7-2 and TRBJ2-7; no definite D call. Germline loops: CDR1 SGHTA, CDR2 FQGNSA. The germline V and J ends were trimmed by 5 bases and 6 bases, with 14 bases remaining between them. The CDR3 spans 13 residues. The CDR3 DNA sequence: TGTGCCAGCAGCGTCGGAATTAGCCTCGAGCAGTACTTC. Residues: CASSVGISLEQYF.

This clone has a single count. The chain links TRBV7-9 to TRBJ2-4, with 10 bases matching TRBD2. V was clipped by 1 base and J by 8 bases; unmatched bases: 11. CDR1 and CDR2 (germline): SEHNR, FQNEAQ (reference sequence). The CDR3 spans 17 residues. The DNA of the CDR3 is TGTGCCAGCAGCTTAGGCGGTAGCGGGGGGCCTTGGGACATTCAGTACTTC. It specifies CASSLGGSGGPWDIQYF. The whole variable domain, filled in from reference TRBV7-9 and TRBJ2-4, reads DTGVSQNPRHKITKRGQNVTFRCDPISEHNRLYWYRQTLGQGPEFLTYFQNEAQLEKSRLLSDRFSAERPKGSFSTLEIQRTEQGDSAMYLCASSLGGSGGPWDIQYFGAGTRLSVL.

The rearrangement joins TRBV18 to TRBJ1-4; tentatively, D is TRBD1 (5 bases). This CDR3 is 18 amino acids long. The germline V gene encodes CDR1 KGHSH and CDR2 LQKENI. Between the trimmed V and J ends, which lost 0 bases and 3 bases, there was a span of 17 bases. The DNA for the CDR3 is TGTGCCAGCTCACCACCCGCCCTACAGGCGGGGGCTAATGAAAAACTGTTTTTT. Amino acid sequence: CASSPPALQAGANEKLFF.

The V gene is TRBV2, the J gene TRBJ1-2, with TRBD1 matching 8 bases. This CDR3 has 16 amino acids. V lost 2 bases and J lost 3; bases outside the gene matches: 8. Germline V gene sequence: CDR1 SNHLY, CDR2 FYNNEI. CDR3 sequence (DNA): TGTGCCAGCAGTGAAATAACGGACAGGGTCGACTATGGCTACACCTTC. This codes for CASSEITDRVDYGYTF.